This TCR beta chain was identified during a study of T cell responses to AZD1222 COVID-19 vaccine. Study-wide points: Researchers report vaccine-associated CD4 TCRs spanning spike, with dominance at 160-218 and 743-854. Rises in breadth and depth of Spike-specific TCRs came after two AZD1222 doses. Baseline testing showed seropositivity in only 6 or 7 AZD1222 recipients.

V was clipped by 4 bases and J by 0 bases, with 11 bases between them. The CDR3 consists of 14 residues. The germline V gene has CDR1 SGHRS and CDR2 YFSETQ. This clone appeared a single time. Its matching antigen is unknown. Pooling was applied to second doses at about 4 or about 12 weeks. Clones were sequenced by immunoSEQ multiplex PCR, and TCRdb holds only the in-frame ones, with some missing. The repertoire holds approximately 140,000 clones, under 95% seen once, with 2.5% to 3.5% in the top ten. The chain is built from TRBV5-1 and TRBJ2-7, with a possible D match to TRBD2 (6 bases). Sample: peripheral blood, taken 28 days after the second AZD1222 dose. The source of this sequence is an adult who received the AZD1222 COVID-19 vaccine. The CDR3 region has the DNA TGCGCCAGCAGCGTCAGCGGGTACTCCTACGAGCAGTACTTC. It yields the protein CASSVSGYSYEQYF.